The clone carrying this TCR beta chain turned up a few times. This record belongs to a study of blood T cell repertoires in COVID-19. Produced via immunoSEQ multiplex PCR; TCRdb's table is partial and in-frame only. The table includes 200,000 to 300,000 clones, about 82% detected once. The sequenced sample was peripheral blood. The receptor's source is a man aged 50 to 60 with COVID-19, enrolled during active disease.

The CDR3 region has the DNA TGTGCCAGCAGCTCCCCGGGACTAGCGGGGGGGGGCAATGAGCAGTTCTTC. Its protein is CASSSPGLAGGGNEQFF. The V and J genes are TRBV7-2 and TRBJ2-1, with 16 bases that match TRBD2. Germline V CDR1 and CDR2: SGHTA, FQGNSA. The J segment lost 6 bases and the V segment lost 4 bases, leaving 6 bases of the junction unmatched. The CDR3 sequence is 17 residues long.